The clone carrying this TCR beta chain was observed a handful of times. Its antigen is not identified. This entry is derived from a study of shared clonotypes between healthy human individuals. Study-wide context: Researchers assigned three CD4 naive, three CD4 memory, two CD8 naive and one CD8 memory plate to each donor. Study observations and caveats: Sequencing depth was a factor that was expected to affect clonotype sharing among donors.

Germline CDR1 and CDR2: MNHEY and SVGAGI. Trimming removed 6 bases at V and 6 bases at J, with 21 bases between. The CDR3 length is 15 residues. Each subset's genomic DNA was split evenly across several immunoSEQ plates. Produced via immunoSEQ multiplex PCR; TCRdb's table is partial and in-frame only. The sample yields nearly 1 million clones, approximately 76% seen once. This chain uses TRBV6-5 with TRBJ2-7; TRBD2 is a possible D gene (7 bases). What was sequenced was memory CD4+ T cells sorted from blood. Indicated subset: CD45RA-negative fraction. This receptor was identified in a man aged 18 to 30 in good health. CDR3 sequence (DNA): TGTGCCAGCAGCCCCTGGAGCGGGACAAAGGGCGAGCAGTACTTC. Residues: CASSPWSGTKGEQYF.